This T cell receptor beta chain was sequenced during a study of vaccination and CD4 T cells after COVID-19. Cultured CD4+ T cell DNA underwent sequencing with the Oncomine TCR Beta short-read assay. In TCRdb, the PCR reads were re-called with MiXCR into one record per CDR3 protein. Among 15,000 to 20,000 distinct CDR3 sequences listed, roughly 41% were seen once. Stated treatment: approximately 11-day PBMC culture with coronavirus spike peptide pools or control peptides (ViraFEST assay). This CDR3 is 16 amino acids long. Germline loops: CDR1 ENHRY, CDR2 SYGVKD. Trimming took off 0 bases at V and 0 bases at J, with 9 bases between the two ends. This clonotype has only a few counts. Its antigen is as yet unknown.

The sequences come from CD4+ T cells from blood, cultured in vitro, collected before SARS-CoV-2 vaccination. The source of this sequence is a human donor who received a COVID-19 vaccine. The gene calls are TRBV10-3 and TRBJ1-5; no clear D gene. This chain's CDR3 is CAISESGKYSNQPQHF. Written as DNA, the CDR3 is TGTGCCATCAGTGAGTCAGGAAAGTATAGCAATCAGCCCCAGCATTTT.